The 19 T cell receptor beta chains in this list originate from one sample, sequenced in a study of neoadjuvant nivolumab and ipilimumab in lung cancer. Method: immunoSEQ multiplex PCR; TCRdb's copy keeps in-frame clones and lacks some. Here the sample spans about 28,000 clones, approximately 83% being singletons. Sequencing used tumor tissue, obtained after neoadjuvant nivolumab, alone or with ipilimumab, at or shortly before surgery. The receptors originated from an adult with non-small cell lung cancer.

The CDR3 here is CASSLYRGGYTF. CDR3 DNA sequence: TGTGCCAGCAGTTTGTACAGGGGTGGCTACACCTTC. The chain has TRBV28 and TRBJ1-2, with 7 bases that match TRBD1. CDR3 length: 12 amino acids. V shed 3 bases, J shed 7 bases, and the junction held 2 bases outside the gene matches. CDR1 and CDR2 (germline): MDHEN, SYDVKM.

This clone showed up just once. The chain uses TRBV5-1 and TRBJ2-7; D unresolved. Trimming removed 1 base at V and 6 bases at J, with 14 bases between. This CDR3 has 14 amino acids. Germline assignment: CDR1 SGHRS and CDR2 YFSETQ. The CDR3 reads CASSLRGDASEQYF. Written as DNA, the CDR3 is TGCGCCAGCAGCTTGAGAGGCGACGCTTCCGAGCAGTACTTC.

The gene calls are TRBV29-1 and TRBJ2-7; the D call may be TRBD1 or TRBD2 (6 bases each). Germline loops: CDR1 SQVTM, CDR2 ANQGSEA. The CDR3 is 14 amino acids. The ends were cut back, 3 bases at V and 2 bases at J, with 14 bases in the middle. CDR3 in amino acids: CSVEGAGRAYEQYF. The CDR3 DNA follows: TGCAGCGTTGAGGGGGCGGGGCGCGCCTACGAGCAGTACTTC.

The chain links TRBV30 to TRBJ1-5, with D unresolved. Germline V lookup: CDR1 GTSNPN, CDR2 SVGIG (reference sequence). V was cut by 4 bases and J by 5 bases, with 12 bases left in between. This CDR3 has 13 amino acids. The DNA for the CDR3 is TGTGCCTGGAACGGACTCATTGATCAGCCCCAGCATTTT. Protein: CAWNGLIDQPQHF.

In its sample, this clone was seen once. The chain's CDR3 is CASSPATVGQEAFF. The CDR3 DNA sequence: TGCGCCAGCAGCCCCGCTACTGTAGGACAGGAAGCTTTCTTT. V usage is TRBV5-1 and J usage is TRBJ1-1; TRBD1 might be the D (6 bases). Germline lookup yields CDR1 SGHRS and CDR2 YFSETQ. The CDR3 runs to 14 residues. Trimming removed 4 bases at V and 8 bases at J, with 18 bases between. Full variable domain (outside the CDR3, taken from reference TRBV5-1 and TRBJ1-1): KAGVTQTPRYLIKTRGQQVTLSCSPISGHRSVSWYQQTPGQGLQFLFEYFSETQRNKGNFPGRFSGRQFSNSRSEMNVSTLELGDSALYLCASSPATVGQEAFFGQGTRLTVV.

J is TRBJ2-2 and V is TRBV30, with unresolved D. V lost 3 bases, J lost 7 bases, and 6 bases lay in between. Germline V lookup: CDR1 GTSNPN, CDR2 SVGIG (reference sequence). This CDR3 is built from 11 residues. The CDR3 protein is CAWRAVGELFF. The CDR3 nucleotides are TGTGCCTGGAGGGCGGTCGGGGAGCTGTTTTTT. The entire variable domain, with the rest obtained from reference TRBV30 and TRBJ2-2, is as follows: SQTIHQWPATLVQPVGSPLSLECTVEGTSNPNLYWYRQAAGRGLQLLFYSVGIGQISSEVPQNLSASRPQDRQFILSSKKLLLSDSGFYLCAWRAVGELFFGEGSRLTVL.

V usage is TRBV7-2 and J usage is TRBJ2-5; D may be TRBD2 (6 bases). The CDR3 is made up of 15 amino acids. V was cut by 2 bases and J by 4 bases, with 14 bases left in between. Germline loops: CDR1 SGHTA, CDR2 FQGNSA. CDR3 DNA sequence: TGTGCCAGCAGCTTATGGAGACGGGAGTCAGAGACCCAGTACTTC. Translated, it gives CASSLWRRESETQYF.

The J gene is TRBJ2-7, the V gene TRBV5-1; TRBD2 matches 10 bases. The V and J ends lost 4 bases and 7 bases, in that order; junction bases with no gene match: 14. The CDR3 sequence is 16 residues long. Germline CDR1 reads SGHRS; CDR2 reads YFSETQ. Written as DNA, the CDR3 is TGCGCCAGCAGCCGATCCTCTAGCGGGAGTTCTGATGAGCAGTACTTC. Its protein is CASSRSSSGSSDEQYF.

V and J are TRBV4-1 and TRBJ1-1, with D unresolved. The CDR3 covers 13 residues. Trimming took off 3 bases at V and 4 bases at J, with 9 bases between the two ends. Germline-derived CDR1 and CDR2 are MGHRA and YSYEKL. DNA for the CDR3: TGCGCCAGCAGCCAGGTGGTTCTCACTGAAGCTTTCTTT. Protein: CASSQVVLTEAFF.

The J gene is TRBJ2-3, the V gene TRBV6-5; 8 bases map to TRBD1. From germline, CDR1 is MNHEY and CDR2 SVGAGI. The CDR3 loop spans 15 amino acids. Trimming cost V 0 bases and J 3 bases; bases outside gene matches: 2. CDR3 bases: TGTGCCAGCAGTTACTCTGGACAGGGAACAGATACGCAGTATTTT. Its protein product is CASSYSGQGTDTQYF.

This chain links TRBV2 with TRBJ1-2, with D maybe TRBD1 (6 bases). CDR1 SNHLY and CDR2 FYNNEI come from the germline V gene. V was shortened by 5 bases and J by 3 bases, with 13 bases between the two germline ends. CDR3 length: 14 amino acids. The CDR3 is CASSSRTEHYGYTF. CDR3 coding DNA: TGTGCCAGCAGTTCTAGGACAGAGCACTATGGCTACACCTTC.

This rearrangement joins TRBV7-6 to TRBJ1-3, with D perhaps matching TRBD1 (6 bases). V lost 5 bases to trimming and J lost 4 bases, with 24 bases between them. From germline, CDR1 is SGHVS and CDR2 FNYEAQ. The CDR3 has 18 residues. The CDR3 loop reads CASSQGINAGTRGNTIYF. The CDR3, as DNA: TGTGCCAGCAGCCAAGGGATAAATGCCGGGACACGCGGAAACACCATATATTTT.

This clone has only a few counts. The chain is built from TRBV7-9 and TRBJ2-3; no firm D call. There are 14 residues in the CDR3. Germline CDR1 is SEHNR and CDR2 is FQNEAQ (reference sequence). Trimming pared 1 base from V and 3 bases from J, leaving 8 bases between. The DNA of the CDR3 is TGTGCCAGCAGCTTAGGGTCAGGAACAGATACGCAGTATTTT. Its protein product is CASSLGSGTDTQYF.

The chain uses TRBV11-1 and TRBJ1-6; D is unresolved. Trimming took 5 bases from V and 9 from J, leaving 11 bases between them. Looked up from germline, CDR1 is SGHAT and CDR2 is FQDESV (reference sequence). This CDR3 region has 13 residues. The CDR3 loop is CASSPTSFSPLHF. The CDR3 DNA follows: TGTGCCAGCAGCCCTACTTCCTTTTCACCCCTCCACTTT.

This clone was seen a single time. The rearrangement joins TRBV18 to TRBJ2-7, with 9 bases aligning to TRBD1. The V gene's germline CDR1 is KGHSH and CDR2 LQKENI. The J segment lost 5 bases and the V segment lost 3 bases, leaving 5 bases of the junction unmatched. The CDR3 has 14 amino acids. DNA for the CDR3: TGTGCCAGCTCACCGGGACAGGGTTTAGACGAGCAGTACTTC. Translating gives CASSPGQGLDEQYF.

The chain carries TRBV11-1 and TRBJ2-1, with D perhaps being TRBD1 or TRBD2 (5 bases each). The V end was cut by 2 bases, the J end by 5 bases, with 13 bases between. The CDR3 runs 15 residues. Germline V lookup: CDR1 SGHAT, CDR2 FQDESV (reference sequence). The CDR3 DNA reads TGTGCCAGCAGCTTACAACCGGGACCCGACAATGAGCAGTTCTTC. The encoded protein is CASSLQPGPDNEQFF. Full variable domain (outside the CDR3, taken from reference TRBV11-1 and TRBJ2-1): EAEVAQSPRYKITEKSQAVAFWCDPISGHATLYWYRQILGQGPELLVQFQDESVVDDSQLPKDRFSAERLKGVDSTLKIQPAELGDSAMYLCASSLQPGPDNEQFFGPGTRLTVL.

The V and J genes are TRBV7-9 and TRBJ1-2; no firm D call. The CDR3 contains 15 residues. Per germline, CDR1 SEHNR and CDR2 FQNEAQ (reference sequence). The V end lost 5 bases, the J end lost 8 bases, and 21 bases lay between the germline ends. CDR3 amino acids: CASSPITERSWGYTF. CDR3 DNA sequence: TGTGCCAGCAGCCCTATCACCGAAAGGTCCTGGGGCTACACCTTC.

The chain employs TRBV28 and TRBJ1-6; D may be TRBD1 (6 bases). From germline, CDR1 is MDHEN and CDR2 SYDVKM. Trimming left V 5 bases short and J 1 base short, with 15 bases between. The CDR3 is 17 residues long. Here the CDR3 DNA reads TGTGCCAGCAGTCATCTGGGGGCAGGTTCCTATAATTCACCCCTCCACTTT. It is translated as CASSHLGAGSYNSPLHF.

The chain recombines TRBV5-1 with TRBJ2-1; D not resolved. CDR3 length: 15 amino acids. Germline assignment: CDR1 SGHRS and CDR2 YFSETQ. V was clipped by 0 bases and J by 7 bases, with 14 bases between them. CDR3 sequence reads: CASSLASPLGNEQFF. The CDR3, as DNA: TGCGCCAGCAGCTTGGCGAGTCCCTTGGGGAATGAGCAGTTCTTC.